A selection of T cell receptor beta chains follows, all from one sample in a study of T-cell reconstitution after alpha-beta-depleted transplantation in children. TCRdb called the PCR reads again in MiXCR, with one record for every CDR3 protein. The profile shows about 610,000 distinct CDR3 sequences, over 9.5% of them singletons. The sample here was PBMCs from the stem cell graft donor, taken from the stem cell graft. The receptors derive from a human donor who donated a stem cell graft to a child with acute myeloid leukemia. Both conserved end residues are part of each CDR3. Each record gives: clone size, D gene, J gene, V gene, CDR3 DNA, CDR3 protein. The D gene is left open where the match is weak. Some rows have no size entry. The others give once, few or many, or a class for an expanded clone.

>.|.|TRBJ2-1|TRBV30
TGTGCGGGATCTCCACATACTAGCCCATACAATGAGCAGTTCTTC
CAGSPHTSPYNEQFF
>.|.|TRBJ2-1|TRBV12-3/TRBV12-4
TGTGCCAGCAGTTTTGTAGCGGTGGGGCACAATGAGCAGTTCTTC
CASSFVAVGHNEQFF
>many|.|TRBJ2-2|TRBV5-1
TGCGCCAGCAGCGGAGACCGGGACCCTCCCGGGGAGCTGTTTTTT
CASSGDRDPPGELFF
>few|TRBD2|TRBJ2-7|TRBV28
TGTGCCAGCAAAGGGTGGGAGGGAATCTACGAGCAGTACTTC
CASKGWEGIYEQYF
>many|.|TRBJ2-2|TRBV9
TGTGCCAGCAGCGTAGTAGCAATTAACACCGGGGAGCTGTTTTTT
CASSVVAINTGELFF
>.|TRBD2|TRBJ2-3|TRBV2
TGTGCCTTCAGTTACAGGCTAGCGGGGGTTTCCCTCACAGATACGCAGTATTTT
CAFSYRLAGVSLTDTQYF
>few|.|TRBJ2-2|TRBV4-3
TGCGCCAGCAGCCAAGCCGGATACACCGGGGAGCTGTTTTTT
CASSQAGYTGELFF
>many|.|TRBJ2-7|TRBV10-3
TGTGCCATCAGTGACGGCCAGGGAGAGGACGAGCAGTACTTC
CAISDGQGEDEQYF
>many|TRBD2|TRBJ2-7|TRBV7-3
TGTGCCAGCAGCGGGGGACTATCCTACGAGCAGTACTTC
CASSGGLSYEQYF
>.|.|TRBJ2-7|TRBV3-1
TGTGCCAGCAGCCGAAAAGGGAGTATCAACGAGCAGTACTTC
CASSRKGSINEQYF
>few|.|TRBJ2-5|TRBV7-9
TGTGCCAGCAGCGTAGGGACGGACCGAGAGACCCAGTACTTC
CASSVGTDRETQYF
>.|.|TRBJ2-1|TRBV28
TGTGCCAGCACAGGGAGCCCCTCCTACAATGAGCAGTTCTTC
CASTGSPSYNEQFF